This TCR beta chain is drawn from a study of blood T cell repertoires in COVID-19. In the study overall: From the United States, Italy and Spain came samples of acute and convalescent COVID-19. PBMCs, B-cell-depleted T cells, or T cells provided the cDNA or gDNA that made up the material.

Authors' processing steps: Reference gene primer amplification yielded estimated nucleated cell counts. Data came from immunoSEQ multiplex PCR; TCRdb stores just in-frame clones and leaves some out. Clone size and V and J calls were adopted from that table, with D and trimming inferred from the DNA. There are under 150,000 clones in the sample; around four fifths occur only once, and about 3% lies in the top ten. Trimming cost V 4 bases and J 2 bases, with 14 bases left between them. Germline CDR1 is MNHEY and CDR2 is SMNVEV (reference sequence). There are 15 residues in the CDR3. The sequencing input was peripheral blood. The chain is built from TRBV27 and TRBJ1-2; D is uncertain. This TCR derives from a woman between 40 and 50 years old with active or convalescent COVID-19. The CDR3 here is CASSSSGSSNYGYTF. CDR3 sequence (DNA): TGTGCCAGCAGTTCCTCCGGGTCCTCCAACTATGGCTACACCTTC.